The rows below give T cell receptor beta chains drawn from one sample of a study of blood T cell repertoires in COVID-19. Only in-frame clones appear in the TCRdb table, and some are missing; sequencing was by immunoSEQ multiplex PCR. The sample shows about 370,000 clones, roughly nine tenths of them seen only once. The sample consisted of PBMCs or T cells enriched from blood (not recorded which). These receptor sequences come from a young man who had recovered from COVID-19. The conserved cysteine and the conserved F or W are not part of the CDR3 here.

len	v_gene	j_gene	CDR3aa
11	TRBV28	TRBJ1-2	ASSPITQWGYT
14	TRBV18	TRBJ2-5	ASSPSSDRGGKTQY
17	TRBV30	TRBJ2-2	AWSAMTSGKRVGTGELF
14	TRBV3-1/TRBV3-2	TRBJ2-5	ASSQVLPVVKETQY
11	TRBV6-5	TRBJ2-7	ASSAGSSYEQY
9	TRBV2	TRBJ1-2	ASGTAAGYT
16	TRBV4-1	TRBJ1-1	ASSQPRVRGRVNTEAF
13	TRBV10-3	TRBJ1-1	ATTDRGPKNTEAF
13	TRBV19	TRBJ1-1	ASTNLGSRATEAF
13	TRBV5-1	TRBJ1-4	ASSASGTGGEKLF
10	TRBV6-1	TRBJ1-2	ASSEGRAGYT
14	TRBV4-3	TRBJ2-2	ASSPSSGRSTGELF
13	TRBV2	TRBJ2-7	ASSLGLAGSYEQY
11	TRBV5-1	TRBJ1-2	ASSLVQAQGYT
10	TRBV12-3/TRBV12-4	TRBJ1-4	ASRQGIEKLF
11	TRBV19	TRBJ1-2	ASRGTANYGYT
14	TRBV21-1	TRBJ2-7	ASPGQGSRDSYEQY
11	TRBV18	TRBJ2-7	ASGGGQGYEQY
11	TRBV6-5	TRBJ1-6	ASTGTERSPLH
10	TRBV19	TRBJ1-2	ASNTGFYGYT
14	TRBV2	TRBJ2-3	ASSESSGGSMNTQY
15	TRBV5-6	TRBJ1-6	ASSRKGEGGYNSPLH
14	TRBV30	TRBJ2-5	AWSVPRTGGYETQY
14	TRBV5-1	TRBJ2-1	ASSYGTQLSYNEQF
17	TRBV5-1	TRBJ1-6	ASSLAGTGDSSYNSPLH
14	TRBV12-5	TRBJ1-3	ASGPFGGNSGNTIY
13	TRBV13	TRBJ1-6	ASRPRQGLNSPLH
14	TRBV6-2/TRBV6-3	TRBJ2-7	ASSYMMAGDPYEQY